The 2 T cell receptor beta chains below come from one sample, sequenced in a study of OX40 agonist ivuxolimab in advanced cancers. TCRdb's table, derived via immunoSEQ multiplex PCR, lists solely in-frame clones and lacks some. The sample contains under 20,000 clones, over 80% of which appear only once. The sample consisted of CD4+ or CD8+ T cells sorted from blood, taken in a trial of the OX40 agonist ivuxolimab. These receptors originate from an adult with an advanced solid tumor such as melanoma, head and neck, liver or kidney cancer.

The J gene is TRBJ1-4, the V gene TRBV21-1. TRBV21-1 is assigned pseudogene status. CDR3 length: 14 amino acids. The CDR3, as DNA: TGTGCCAGCAGCTCTGTGGGTTCGGATGAAAAACTGTTTTTT. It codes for CASSSVGSDEKLFF.

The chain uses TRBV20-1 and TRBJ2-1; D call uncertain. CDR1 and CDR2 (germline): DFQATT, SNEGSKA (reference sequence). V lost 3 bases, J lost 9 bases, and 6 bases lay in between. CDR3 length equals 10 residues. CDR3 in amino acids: CSAREGEQFF. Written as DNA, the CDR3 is TGCAGTGCTAGGGAAGGTGAGCAGTTCTTC.